These 22 T cell receptor beta chains were sequenced from one sample in a study of T cells in Graves' hyperthyroidism and ophthalmopathy. There were TCR beta CDR3 regions amplified from RNA transcripts. RT-PCR in the first round (using the HTBI primer set) targeted the TCR CDR3. TCRdb fed the multiplex PCR reads into MiXCR, producing one record per CDR3 protein. Of hundreds of thousands of distinct CDR3 sequences listed, 35% are singletons. Sequenced input: blood. All receptors come from a woman aged 40 to 55 with Graves' hyperthyroidism.

J is TRBJ2-5 and V is TRBV7-9; D is unresolved. Deletions cut 6 bases from V and 1 base from J, with 12 bases between. Germline V gene sequence: CDR1 SEHNR, CDR2 FQNEAQ (reference sequence). The CDR3 has 14 residues. CDR3 sequence (DNA): TGTGCCAGCAGACGTGGACGGATCCAAGAGACCCAGTACTTC. This encodes CASRRGRIQETQYF.

This clonotype was counted a few times. The J gene is TRBJ1-3, the V gene TRBV4-2; a possible D gene is TRBD1 (5 bases). CDR1 is LGHNA and CDR2 is YNFKEQ in the germline V gene. Deletions cut 3 bases from V and 3 bases from J, with 12 bases between. The CDR3 sequence is 15 residues long. The CDR3 sequence is CASSHQGDGGNTIYF. CDR3 nucleotides: TGTGCCAGCAGCCACCAAGGGGACGGTGGAAACACCATATATTTT.

As for this clonotype: Mismatch with germline at one junction end may stem from a read error. V and J are TRBV7-3 and TRBJ1-1; tentative D call: TRBD1 (5 bases). This CDR3 has 15 residues. Germline V gives CDR1 SGHTA, CDR2 FQGTGA. The CDR3 spells CASSLSLGGNNEAFF. The CDR3 DNA is TGTGCCAGCAGCTTATCCCTGGGGGGGAACAATGAAGCTTTCTTT.

V is TRBV6-1 and J is TRBJ2-2; TRBD2 agrees at 8 bases. Germline V lookup: CDR1 MNHNS, CDR2 SASEGT. The CDR3 length is 15 residues. With V trimmed by 4 bases and J by 5 bases, 6 bases remained unmatched. This CDR3 is CASSAGRAGTGELFF. In DNA, the CDR3 is TGTGCCAGCAGTGCCGGGAGGGCGGGAACCGGGGAGCTGTTTTTT.

This clonotype was detected many times. The chain joins TRBV20-1 to TRBJ1-1; 9 bases agree with TRBD1. The germline CDR1 and CDR2 sequences are DFQATT and SNEGSKA (reference sequence). Losses at the gene ends were 6 bases for V and 2 bases for J; bases not matched to a gene: 4. The CDR3 contains 13 residues. CDR3: CSALGQGNTEAFF. In DNA, the CDR3 is TGCAGTGCCTTGGGACAGGGCAACACTGAAGCTTTCTTT.

The chain uses TRBV29-1 and TRBJ1-1; D gene ambiguous. Germline V gene data show CDR1 as SQVTM and CDR2 as ANQGSEA. This CDR3 has 14 residues. V dropped 7 bases and J dropped 4 bases, with 19 bases sitting between them. The CDR3 region is CSASVTVRSTEAFF. CDR3 coding DNA: TGCAGCGCTTCCGTAACGGTTAGGAGCACTGAAGCTTTCTTT.

The chain employs TRBV6-6 and TRBJ1-5; tentatively, D is TRBD1 (5 bases). This CDR3 is built from 15 residues. The ends were cut back, 3 bases at V and 2 bases at J, with 11 bases in the middle. Germline V lookup: CDR1 MNHNY, CDR2 SVGAGI (reference sequence). CDR3 in amino acids: CASSYVPGRNQPQHF. CDR3 DNA: TGTGCCAGCAGTTATGTCCCGGGGCGCAATCAGCCCCAGCATTTT.

V gene TRBV7-2 combines with J gene TRBJ2-2; TRBD1 matches at 8 bases. With V trimmed by 6 bases and J by 3 bases, 12 bases remained unmatched. There are 17 residues in the CDR3. Germline CDR1 and CDR2: SGHTA and FQGNSA. The DNA for the CDR3 is TGTGCCAGCAGTCCTCCGGGGACAGGAGTATACACCGGGGAGCTGTTTTTT. Protein sequence: CASSPPGTGVYTGELFF.

The chain couples TRBV27 to TRBJ1-1; tentative D call: TRBD1 (6 bases). Trimming pared 5 bases from V and 6 bases from J, leaving 19 bases between. Germline CDR1 reads MNHEY; CDR2 reads SMNVEV (reference sequence). There are 15 residues in the CDR3. CDR3 sequence (DNA): TGTGCCAGCAGTCCCCCGGAACAGGGAATCGCTGAAGCTTTCTTT. Translating gives CASSPPEQGIAEAFF.

This clonotype was seen a few times. The chain links TRBV7-3 to TRBJ1-1; the D gene is possibly TRBD1 (5 bases). Trimming stripped 6 bases from V and 3 bases from J, with 14 bases between. Looked up from germline, CDR1 is SGHTA and CDR2 is FQGTGA. CDR3 size: 14 residues. The CDR3: CASSLPGDHTEAFF. The DNA of the CDR3 is TGTGCCAGCAGTTTGCCGGGGGACCACACTGAAGCTTTCTTT.

This clonotype has at least ten counts. This chain uses TRBV4-3 with TRBJ1-2; unclear D gene. Germline CDR1 is LGHNA and CDR2 is YSLEER. V shed 0 bases and J shed 0 bases, with 8 bases lying between them. There are 15 residues in the CDR3. CDR3 in amino acids: CASSQDLGPNYGYTF. CDR3 sequence (DNA): TGCGCCAGCAGCCAAGATCTAGGACCTAACTATGGCTACACCTTC.

This chain connects TRBV29-1 to TRBJ1-5; D is perhaps TRBD1 (5 bases). V was shortened by 8 bases and J by 5 bases, with 13 bases between the two germline ends. The CDR3 totals 12 residues. Germline values: CDR1 SQVTM, CDR2 ANQGSEA. DNA for the CDR3: TGCAGCTTGACAGAGGTTTATCAGCCCCAGCATTTT. This encodes CSLTEVYQPQHF.

This clonotype was seen ten or more times. The rearrangement uses TRBV7-2 and TRBJ1-2; 7 nucleotides agree with TRBD1. This CDR3 is built from 13 residues. Germline V CDR1 and CDR2: SGHTA, FQGNSA. V dropped 9 bases and J dropped 3; count of bases not matched to a gene: 7. CDR3 bases: TGTGCCAGTTCACAGGGGACGGACTATGGCTACACCTTC. It codes for CASSQGTDYGYTF. Full variable domain (missing parts from reference TRBV7-2 and TRBJ1-2): GAGVSQSPSNKVTEKGKDVELRCDPISGHTALYWYRQSLGQGLEFLIYFQGNSAPDKSGLPSDRFSAERTGGSVSTLTIQRTQQEDSAVYLCASSQGTDYGYTFGSGTRLTVV.

In this sample, this clonotype turned up many times. The chain employs TRBV6-5 and TRBJ1-5, with unresolved D. V dropped 3 bases and J dropped 2 bases, with 11 bases sitting between them. The CDR3 has 15 amino acids. Germline values: CDR1 MNHEY, CDR2 SVGAGI. CDR3 region: CASSYSVVGNQPQHF. The DNA of the CDR3 is TGTGCCAGCAGTTATTCGGTCGTGGGCAATCAGCCCCAGCATTTT.

In the case of this clonotype: Just one base apart from a much larger clone, this may be a read error. The chain couples TRBV6-5 to TRBJ1-1, with TRBD1 matching 7 bases. CDR3 length equals 14 residues. Germline CDR1 MNHEY, CDR2 SVGAGI. CDR3 residues: CAISYGRGASEAFF. For the CDR3, the DNA is TGTGCCATCAGTTACGGCAGGGGGGCCTCTGAAGCTTTCTTT.

Note on this clonotype: It may be a read error: a sequence one base away is much more abundant. This chain connects TRBV7-8 to TRBJ1-3; 8 nucleotides match TRBD1. This CDR3 is 14 amino acids long. The germline V gene has CDR1 SGHVS and CDR2 FQNEAQ. The CDR3 region has the DNA TGTACCAGCAGCCCAAGACAGGGGAGAGACACCATATATTTT. Protein product: CTSSPRQGRDTIYF. The full variable domain, in which reference TRBV7-8 and TRBJ1-3 provide the parts outside the CDR3, is GAGVSQSPRYKVAKRGQDVALRCDPISGHVSLFWYQQALGQGPEFLTYFQNEAQLDKSGLPSDRFFAERPEGSVSTLKIQRTQQEDSAVYLCTSSPRQGRDTIYFGEGSWLTVV.

Concerning this clonotype: Relative to the germline gene, one junction end is altered; a read error may explain this. The genes are TRBV5-1 and TRBJ1-2; 7 nucleotides line up with TRBD1. From germline, CDR1 is SGHRS and CDR2 YFSETQ. This CDR3 has 16 amino acids. Written as DNA, the CDR3 is TGCGCCGGCAGCTTGGGGACGACAGGGTTTTTGGATGGCTACACCTTC. This gives the protein CAGSLGTTGFLDGYTF.

This clonotype was seen more than once but under ten times. The chain recombines TRBV19 with TRBJ1-1; 7 positions match TRBD1. The V gene's germline CDR1 is LNHDA and CDR2 SQIVND (reference sequence). This CDR3 is 16 amino acids long. J gave up 0 bases and V 8 bases, and 12 bases lay outside the gene matches. CDR3 DNA sequence: TGTGCCAGTCTGGGTGGGGACAGACCTTTGAACACTGAAGCTTTCTTT. This codes for CASLGGDRPLNTEAFF.

The chain links TRBV12-3 or TRBV12-4 to TRBJ2-2; 14 bases map to TRBD2. J lost 5 bases, V lost 6 bases, and 8 bases had no gene match. This CDR3 has 17 residues. The CDR3 DNA sequence: TGTGCCAGCAGGACTAGCGGGAGGGCCTGGGGGACCGGGGAGCTGTTTTTT. The encoded protein is CASRTSGRAWGTGELFF.

This clonotype was counted a few times. V gene TRBV19 combines with J gene TRBJ1-2, with D hard to call. CDR3 length: 14 residues. CDR1 is LNHDA, CDR2 SQIVND, per germline (reference sequence). Trimming cost V 5 bases and J 6 bases, with 16 bases left between them. CDR3 residues: CASSFVLFGDGYTF. The CDR3 coding sequence is TGTGCCAGTAGTTTTGTATTATTCGGCGATGGCTACACCTTC.

The chain joins TRBV7-9 to TRBJ2-5, with D tentatively TRBD1 or TRBD2 (6 bases each). With 1 base removed from V and 4 bases from J, the gap between germline ends came to 13 bases. CDR1 and CDR2 from the germline V gene are SEHNR and FQNEAQ (reference sequence). The CDR3 extends over 15 amino acids. The CDR3 reads CASSLGGASGETQYF. The CDR3 bases are TGTGCCAGCAGCTTAGGGGGGGCGAGCGGAGAGACCCAGTACTTC.

This clonotype has at least ten counts. J is TRBJ1-3 and V is TRBV2, with D tentatively TRBD1 (6 bases). This CDR3 has 16 amino acids. V was clipped by 6 bases and J by 2 bases, with 17 bases between them. CDR1 is SNHLY, CDR2 FYNNEI, per germline. The DNA for the CDR3 is TGTGCCAGCAGGAAAACGACAGGATCAACTGGAAACACCATATATTTT. Amino acid sequence: CASRKTTGSTGNTIYF.